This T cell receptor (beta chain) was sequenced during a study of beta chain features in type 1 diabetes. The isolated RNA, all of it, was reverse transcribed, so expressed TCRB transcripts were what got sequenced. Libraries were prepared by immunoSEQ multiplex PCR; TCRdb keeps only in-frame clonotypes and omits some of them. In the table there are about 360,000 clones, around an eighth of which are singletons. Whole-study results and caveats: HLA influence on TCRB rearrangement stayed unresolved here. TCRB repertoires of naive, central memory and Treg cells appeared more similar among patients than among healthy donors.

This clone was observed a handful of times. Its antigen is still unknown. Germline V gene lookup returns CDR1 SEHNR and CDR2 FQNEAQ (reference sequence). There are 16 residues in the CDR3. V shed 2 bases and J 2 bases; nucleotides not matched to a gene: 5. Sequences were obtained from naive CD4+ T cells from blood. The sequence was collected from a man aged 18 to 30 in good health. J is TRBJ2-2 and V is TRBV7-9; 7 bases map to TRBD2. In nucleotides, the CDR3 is TGTGCCAGCAGCTTATCGGGGGGATTAAACACCGGGGAGCTGTTTTTT. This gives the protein CASSLSGGLNTGELFF.